The clone carrying this TCR beta chain showed up just a few times. The antigen is undetermined. One entry per CDR3 protein results from TCRdb running MiXCR on the 5' RACE reads. The data hold 400,000 to 450,000 distinct CDR3 sequences, with about a sixth observed a single time. The data were taken from a study of T-cell memory formation after mild COVID-19. Study at large: TCR clusters were mostly donor specific.

Study-wide results and limits: Balance between CD4 and CD8 was seen in clones contracting day 15 to 85, and a CD4+ lean was seen in later expanders.

The germline V and J ends were trimmed by 6 bases and 12 bases, with 17 bases remaining between them. This CDR3 is built from 13 residues. Germline V lookup: CDR1 MDHEN, CDR2 SYDVKM. The chain uses TRBV28 and TRBJ1-4; possible D gene TRBD1, 5 bases. The TCR was taken from a man in his late teens or twenties who had mild COVID-19 (a few samples of this study predate the infection). Cell type and time point are not known. Sample: PBMCs or a T cell subset sorted from them (not recorded which). This CDR3 reads CASRLGREGELFF. CDR3 in DNA: TGTGCCAGCAGGTTGGGCAGGGAGGGAGAACTGTTTTTT.